Below, 15 T cell receptor beta chains from the same sample are listed, as sequenced in a study of molecular identifiers for immune sequencing clone quantification. TCRdb re-called the PCR reads with MiXCR, one entry per CDR3 protein. The sample holds about 510,000 distinct CDR3 sequences; over 20% are singletons and the top ten take about 0.78%. Input material: naive CD8+ T cells from blood, with Jurkat cell RNA spiked in. Subset defined: FACS-sorted CD8+CD4-CCR7+CD45RA+ naive T cells. These receptors were obtained from a human donor in good health. Some libraries in this study had Jurkat cell RNA spiked in.

In its sample, this clonotype was seen a few times. The CDR3 DNA reads as TGTGCCAGCAGCTTTGTACAGTCCTACGAGCAGTACTTC. Translating gives CASSFVQSYEQYF. The rearrangement uses TRBV5-6 and TRBJ2-7; D not resolved. The germline V gene encodes CDR1 SGHDT and CDR2 YYEEEE. V lost 2 bases and J lost 1, with 7 bases in between. This CDR3 region has 13 residues.

This clonotype showed up many times. J is TRBJ1-1 and V is TRBV7-8, with D possibly being TRBD1 (6 bases). Deletions cut 2 bases from V and 7 bases from J, with 11 bases between. The germline V gene encodes CDR1 SGHVS and CDR2 FQNEAQ. This CDR3 region has 13 residues. CDR3 residues: CASSLRGAFEAFF. The CDR3 DNA reads TGTGCCAGCAGCTTACGGGGGGCCTTTGAAGCTTTCTTT.

A note on this clonotype: The conserved phenylalanine or tryptophan normally closing the CDR3 is absent here, so this likely arose from a read error. J is TRBJ2-5 and V is TRBV6-5, with 12 bases that match TRBD2. V lost 6 bases to trimming and J lost 5 bases; unmatched junction nucleotides: 4. CDR3 size: 14 residues. In germline, CDR1 is MNHEY, CDR2 SVGAGI. The CDR3 DNA reads as TGTGCCAGCAGGCCTAGCGGGGGGGAGGAGACCCAGTACTCC. Amino acid sequence: CASRPSGGEETQYS.

This clonotype showed up just a few times. In DNA, the CDR3 is TGCGCCAGCAGCCAAGGAATAGGACAGGGGTTGGGGGATACGCAGTATTTT. Protein product: CASSQGIGQGLGDTQYF. The gene calls are TRBV4-1 and TRBJ2-3; TRBD1 agrees at 9 bases. J was trimmed by 6 bases and V by 1 base; bases with no gene match: 11. This CDR3 is built from 17 residues. Germline V gene lookup returns CDR1 MGHRA and CDR2 YSYEKL.

In its sample, this clonotype was seen many times. V usage is TRBV5-4 and J usage is TRBJ2-5; D is ambiguous. The CDR3 runs to 15 residues. CDR1 SGHNT and CDR2 YYREEE come from the germline V gene (reference sequence). Trimming took 0 bases from V and 5 from J, leaving 14 bases between them. This CDR3 is CASSLVSGSQETQYF. The CDR3 DNA reads as TGTGCCAGCAGCTTGGTCTCGGGCTCCCAGGAGACCCAGTACTTC.

This clonotype was seen ten or more times. The gene calls are TRBV7-6 and TRBJ2-3, with 7 bases lining up with TRBD1. The V gene end was trimmed by 1 base and the J gene end by 0 bases; junction bases not matched to a gene: 4. Germline V gene data show CDR1 as SGHVS and CDR2 as FNYEAQ. The CDR3 loop spans 16 amino acids. CDR3 in amino acids: CASSLVWTGSTDTQYF. The CDR3 DNA follows: TGTGCCAGCAGCTTAGTCTGGACAGGTAGCACAGATACGCAGTATTTT.

This clonotype appeared a few times. The rearrangement joins TRBV3-1 to TRBJ2-1, with a tentative D call TRBD1 (6 bases). CDR3 size: 16 residues. In germline, CDR1 is LGHDT, CDR2 YNNKEL (reference sequence). Trimming removed 1 base from V and 2 bases from J, with 12 bases in between. The CDR3: CASSQGGTGTYNEQFF. The CDR3 DNA sequence: TGTGCCAGCAGCCAAGGAGGAACAGGGACCTACAATGAGCAGTTCTTC.

A few counts support this clonotype. The rearrangement links TRBV20-1 to TRBJ2-7; 7 bases line up with TRBD1. V shed 5 bases, J shed 4 bases, and the junction held 17 bases outside the gene matches. CDR1 and CDR2 from the germline V gene are DFQATT and SNEGSKA (reference sequence). This CDR3 contains 16 residues. The CDR3 DNA sequence: TGCAGTGCTCTCTATTGGTCCCAGGGGGAAGGGTACGAGCAGTACTTC. It translates to CSALYWSQGEGYEQYF.

This clonotype was found many times. The chain uses TRBV9 and TRBJ2-7; TRBD1 agrees at 10 bases. This CDR3 contains 12 residues. Per the germline V gene, CDR1 is SGDLS and CDR2 is YYNGEE. With V trimmed by 7 bases and J by 4 bases, 2 bases remained unmatched. The DNA of the CDR3 is TGTGCCAGCCCGGACAGGGGGTACGAGCAGTACTTC. Amino acids: CASPDRGYEQYF.

This clonotype came up a few times. This chain joins TRBV15 and TRBJ2-7; D call uncertain. Looked up from germline, CDR1 is LNHNV and CDR2 is YYDKDF (reference sequence). V lost 0 bases to trimming and J lost 5 bases, with 5 bases between them. This CDR3 region has 12 residues. CDR3: CATSRESHEQYF. In nucleotides, the CDR3 is TGTGCCACCAGCAGAGAAAGCCACGAGCAGTACTTC.

This clonotype was seen a few times. The J gene is TRBJ1-2, the V gene TRBV6-5; unclear D gene. The CDR3 covers 14 residues. Germline values: CDR1 MNHEY, CDR2 SVGAGI. V lost 2 bases, J lost 1 base, and 8 bases lay in between. This chain's CDR3 is CASSYAAVNYGYTF. In DNA form, the CDR3 reads TGTGCCAGCAGTTACGCTGCAGTTAACTATGGCTACACCTTC.

This clonotype has at least ten counts. The chain links TRBV3-1 to TRBJ2-1; 7 bases are shared with TRBD1. CDR3 size: 15 residues. CDR1 is LGHDT, CDR2 YNNKEL, per germline (reference sequence). V shed 5 bases and J 0 bases; nucleotides not matched to a gene: 4. The CDR3 region is CASSFRQGSYNEQFF. The CDR3 nucleotides read TGTGCCAGCAGCTTTCGACAGGGCTCCTACAATGAGCAGTTCTTC.

This clonotype was detected a few times. The chain employs TRBV7-9 and TRBJ2-7, with D maybe TRBD1 (6 bases). CDR3 length: 14 amino acids. Germline assignment: CDR1 SEHNR and CDR2 FQNEAQ (reference sequence). V lost 5 bases, J lost 4 bases, and 15 bases lay in between. The CDR3 bases are TGTGCCAGCAGCCTACCGGGACAAACATACGAGCAGTACTTC. Its protein is CASSLPGQTYEQYF. The variable domain in full, completed from reference TRBV7-9 and TRBJ2-7, reads DTGVSQNPRHKITKRGQNVTFRCDPISEHNRLYWYRQTLGQGPEFLTYFQNEAQLEKSRLLSDRFSAERPKGSFSTLEIQRTEQGDSAMYLCASSLPGQTYEQYFGPGTRLTVT.

This clonotype has ten or more counts. J is TRBJ2-2 and V is TRBV24-1, with 7 positions matching TRBD1. This CDR3 spans 16 amino acids. Unmatched junction bases numbered 9, after V lost 3 bases and J lost 6 bases. Germline V gene data show CDR1 as KGHDR and CDR2 as SFDVKD. Here the CDR3 reads CATSDPYRGPSGELFF. The CDR3 bases are TGTGCCACCAGTGATCCCTACAGGGGACCGTCCGGGGAGCTGTTTTTT.

This clonotype has at least ten counts. Relative to the germline gene, one junction end is altered; a read error may explain this. The gene calls are TRBV4-3 and TRBJ1-1, with D possibly matching TRBD1 (6 bases). Germline loops: CDR1 LGHNA, CDR2 YSLEER. The CDR3 length is 13 residues. This CDR3 is CASSQRGGTEAFF. The CDR3 DNA reads TGTGCCAGCAGCCAAAGGGGGGGCACTGAAGCTTTCTTT.